The 20 T cell receptor beta chains presented below share a single source sample, sequenced in a study of spatial heterogeneity in lung cancer. Time point described: sample taken at primary tumor resection. Extraction of whole RNA from tumor, nontumor lung or frozen PBMC preceded unsorted sequencing. TCRdb passed the 5' RACE reads through MiXCR, listing each CDR3 protein once. The table includes about 6,900 distinct CDR3 sequences, about 3.7% detected once. The sequencing used normal lung tissue next to the tumor, collected at surgery. All receptors come from a female donor with early-stage non-small cell lung cancer.

This clonotype came up many times. This beta chain is an off-target read within a library intended for alpha chains, so its frequency means little. This chain links TRBV6-1 with TRBJ1-2, with 7 positions matching TRBD1. V dropped 7 bases and J dropped 2; count of bases not matched to a gene: 4. Germline CDR1 and CDR2: MNHNS and SASEGT. The CDR3 has 13 amino acids. The CDR3 DNA sequence: TGTGCCAGCAACACAGGGGCCAACTATGGCTACACCTTC. This gives the protein CASNTGANYGYTF.

The table lists this clonotype with many counts. With the library built for alpha chains, this beta chain is off target and its frequency is not meaningful. The gene calls are TRBV6-5 and TRBJ1-1, with D maybe TRBD1 (6 bases). With 5 bases removed from V and 7 bases from J, the gap between germline ends came to 11 bases. Germline CDR1 MNHEY, CDR2 SVGAGI. This CDR3 comprises 12 residues. CDR3 in DNA: TGTGCCAGCAGTGATGAGGGGGGTGAAGCTTTCTTT. Protein: CASSDEGGEAFF.

This clonotype occurred many times. Since the library was made to target alpha chains, this beta chain is a stray read and its abundance is not meaningful. The chain combines TRBV11-1 with TRBJ2-1, with TRBD2 as a possible D gene (6 bases). Looked up from germline, CDR1 is SGHAT and CDR2 is FQDESV (reference sequence). The V and J ends lost 5 bases and 2 bases respectively, with 16 bases between them. The CDR3 is 16 residues long. The DNA for the CDR3 is TGTGCCAGCAGCAAATATGGGGGGATGACCTACAATGAGCAGTTCTTC. Residues: CASSKYGGMTYNEQFF.

By proportion, this clonotype is medium-sized. This beta chain is an off-target read within a library intended for alpha chains, so its frequency means little. The chain has TRBV7-2 and TRBJ2-7; 8 positions match TRBD1. The length of the CDR3 is 15 residues. Losses at the gene ends were 3 bases for V and 0 bases for J; bases not matched to a gene: 4. Germline V gene sequence: CDR1 SGHTA, CDR2 FQGNSA. CDR3 nucleotide sequence: TGTGCCAGCAGCTTCGGGACAGGTGCCTCCTACGAGCAGTACTTC. Amino acid sequence: CASSFGTGASYEQYF.

This clonotype is deemed medium-sized. The library was built for alpha chains, so this beta chain is an off-target read and its size means little. The V and J genes are TRBV2 and TRBJ1-1; D may be TRBD1 (5 bases). Looked up from germline, CDR1 is SNHLY and CDR2 is FYNNEI. Trimming removed 6 bases at V and 0 bases at J, with 8 bases between. CDR3 length: 13 residues. The CDR3, as DNA: TGTGCCAGCAGGGGACTGTTGAACACTGAAGCTTTCTTT. It translates to CASRGLLNTEAFF.

This clonotype came up many times. Because this beta chain is a stray read in a library intended to capture alpha chains, its abundance should not be given much weight. The chain employs TRBV7-9 and TRBJ2-1; no reliable D call. The V end lost 2 bases, the J end lost 5 bases, and 13 bases lay between the germline ends. Germline V gene sequence: CDR1 SEHNR, CDR2 FQNEAQ (reference sequence). This CDR3 has 15 amino acids. CDR3 DNA sequence: TGTGCCAGCAGCTTAAGTGAGGCCTCGGACAATGAGCAGTTCTTC. Protein: CASSLSEASDNEQFF.

This clonotype came up many times. Because the library targeted alpha chains, this beta chain is an off-target read whose size means little. The chain couples TRBV18 to TRBJ1-5; 8 nucleotides match TRBD1. J gave up 2 bases and V 6 bases, and 6 bases lay outside the gene matches. This CDR3 region has 15 residues. Germline values: CDR1 KGHSH, CDR2 LQKENI. The CDR3 region has the DNA TGTGCCAGCTCCCAGGGGGCGGGAGGCAATCAGCCCCAGCATTTT. This encodes CASSQGAGGNQPQHF.

Judged by abundance, this clonotype is medium-sized. One end of the junction fails to match germline, which may point to a read error. The library was built for alpha chains, so this beta chain is an off-target read and its size means little. The V call is TRBV12-3 or TRBV12-4, the J call TRBJ1-6, with a tentative D call TRBD1 (5 bases). The length of the CDR3 is 14 residues. The chain's CDR3 is CASSLGAGNSPLHF. Written as DNA, the CDR3 is TGTGCCAGCAGCTTAGGCGCAGGGAATTCACCCCTCCACTTT.

In this sample, this clonotype turned up many times. A library made for alpha chains picked up this beta chain off target, so its size means little. The gene calls are TRBV20-1 and TRBJ2-5, with 7 positions matching TRBD2. In germline, CDR1 is DFQATT, CDR2 SNEGSKA (reference sequence). After removal of 5 bases from V and 5 bases from J, the junction contained 11 bases not matched to a gene. The CDR3 has 14 residues. The CDR3 nucleotides read TGCAGTGCTCTATCTAGCTGGGGGGGTGAGACCCAGTACTTC. Encoded protein: CSALSSWGGETQYF.

Many counts were recorded for this clonotype. This beta chain is off target for a library built for alpha chains, so its abundance means little. The V gene is TRBV4-2, the J gene TRBJ2-2; D possibly corresponds to TRBD1 (6 bases). The germline CDR1 and CDR2 sequences are LGHNA and YNFKEQ. The length of the CDR3 is 17 residues. V was cut by 4 bases and J by 3 bases, with 18 bases left in between. In DNA form, the CDR3 reads TGTGCCAGCAGCCCGAGGGGACAACCCCAGGACACCGGGGAGCTGTTTTTT. Translated: CASSPRGQPQDTGELFF.

Relative to its sample, this clonotype is medium-sized. This beta chain lies outside the target of a library built for alpha chains; its clone size means little. The chain recombines TRBV6-1 with TRBJ2-7; D perhaps matches TRBD2 (5 bases). The germline V and J ends were trimmed by 1 base and 5 bases, with 12 bases remaining between them. The germline gives CDR1 MNHNS, CDR2 SASEGT. The CDR3 contains 14 residues. The CDR3 bases are TGTGCCAGCAGTGAAGAGGGTTTCGGGAACGAGCAGTACTTC. It yields the protein CASSEEGFGNEQYF.

In its sample, this clonotype was seen many times. With the library built for alpha chains, this beta chain is off target and its frequency is not meaningful. The rearrangement links TRBV11-2 to TRBJ2-3; D gene ambiguous. From germline, CDR1 is SGHAT and CDR2 FQNNGV. The CDR3 covers 11 residues. Trimming removed 0 bases from V and 5 bases from J, with 0 bases in between. CDR3 in DNA: TGTGCCAGCAGCTTAGAAGATACGCAGTATTTT. This codes for CASSLEDTQYF.

The sample holds many counts of this clonotype. This beta chain is an unintended read in a library built for alpha chains; its size means little. The chain uses TRBV20-1 and TRBJ2-7; 10 nucleotides agree with TRBD2. V shed 3 bases and J 6 bases; nucleotides not matched to a gene: 5. Looked up from germline, CDR1 is DFQATT and CDR2 is SNEGSKA (reference sequence). The CDR3 runs to 13 residues. The CDR3, as DNA: TGCAGTGCTAGTCGGACTAGCGGTCTCGAGCAGTACTTC. This gives the protein CSASRTSGLEQYF.

In its sample, this clonotype was seen many times. The library was prepared for alpha chains; this beta chain is a stray read, so its frequency means little. The genes are TRBV5-1 and TRBJ2-2; D is ambiguous. Per the germline V gene, CDR1 is SGHRS and CDR2 is YFSETQ. There are 14 residues in the CDR3. Trimming removed 2 bases from V and 4 bases from J, with 9 bases in between. Here the CDR3 DNA reads TGCGCCAGCAGCTTTGGGTCCAGCACCGGGGAGCTGTTTTTT. Residues: CASSFGSSTGELFF.

Many counts were recorded for this clonotype. This beta chain is an unintended read in a library built for alpha chains; its size means little. The genes are TRBV11-2 and TRBJ2-5; the D gene could be TRBD1 or TRBD2 (5 bases each). The germline V gene has CDR1 SGHAT and CDR2 FQNNGV. V gave up 0 bases and J gave up 7 bases, with 9 bases separating them. This CDR3 spans 13 amino acids. The chain's CDR3 is CASSLDGDGTQYF. In nucleotides, the CDR3 is TGTGCCAGCAGCTTAGACGGGGACGGGACCCAGTACTTC.

This clonotype is classed as medium-sized (0.01 to 0.1%). Because this beta chain is a stray read in a library intended to capture alpha chains, its abundance should not be given much weight. The chain carries TRBV9 and TRBJ1-5; possibly TRBD1 for D (5 bases). The CDR3 extends over 13 amino acids. The V gene lost 0 bases and the J gene lost 7 bases, with 8 bases spanning the gap. CDR1 and CDR2 from the germline V gene are SGDLS and YYNGEE. The CDR3 DNA sequence: TGTGCCAGCAGCGTAGATCAGGGCCAGCCCCAGCATTTT. Translating gives CASSVDQGQPQHF.

This clonotype was seen at least ten times. For a library built for alpha chains, this beta chain is a stray read; little rests on its size. The J gene is TRBJ2-1, the V gene TRBV6-1; the match to TRBD1 covers 8 bases. This CDR3 comprises 16 residues. Germline V gene data show CDR1 as MNHNS and CDR2 as SASEGT. Germline trimming cut 3 bases from V and 2 bases from J; bases unmatched to any gene: 6. The CDR3 spells CASSEAPGGPYNEQFF. Written as DNA, the CDR3 is TGTGCCAGCAGTGAGGCGCCAGGGGGCCCCTACAATGAGCAGTTCTTC.

This clonotype was seen ten or more times. The size of this beta chain means little, since it is a stray read in a library made for alpha chains. J is TRBJ1-4 and V is TRBV2, with D hard to call. Looked up from germline, CDR1 is SNHLY and CDR2 is FYNNEI. V shed 3 bases and J shed 1 base, with 9 bases lying between them. CDR3 size: 15 residues. The CDR3 region is CASSEIGVTNEKLFF. The CDR3 DNA reads TGTGCCAGCAGTGAGATCGGGGTAACTAATGAAAAACTGTTTTTT.

Ten or more counts support this clonotype. This beta chain slipped into a library made for alpha chains as a stray read, so its size is not meaningful. The chain uses TRBV7-6 and TRBJ1-1; perhaps TRBD1 as D (6 bases). Trimming removed 1 base from V and 1 base from J, with 10 bases in between. The CDR3 extends over 15 amino acids. Germline lookup yields CDR1 SGHVS and CDR2 FNYEAQ. Written as DNA, the CDR3 is TGTGCCAGCAGCTTAGGGGGGGCCTGGAACACTGAAGCTTTCTTT. Translating it yields CASSLGGAWNTEAFF.

By share of the sample, this clonotype is medium-sized. This beta chain slipped into a library made for alpha chains as a stray read, so its size is not meaningful. The genes are TRBV28 and TRBJ2-6; D is ambiguous. Trimming took off 4 bases at V and 9 bases at J, with 10 bases between the two ends. Germline CDR1 is MDHEN and CDR2 is SYDVKM. This CDR3 contains 13 residues. CDR3: CASSSNPGNVLTF. As DNA, the CDR3 is TGTGCCAGCAGTTCCAACCCAGGCAACGTCCTGACTTTC.